This T cell receptor beta chain was sequenced for a study of CD8 T cells in ankylosing spondylitis. Study results and caveats: As reported, disease-linked clones showed significant enrichment in matched ankylosing spondylitis synovial fluid. A TCR beta motif made of under 10 highly homologous variants seemed typical of ankylosing spondylitis blood. Prior work had noted some motif variants in reactive arthritis blood and synovial fluid.

CDR1 is SGHVS and CDR2 is FQNEAQ in the germline V gene. The V end lost 1 base, the J end lost 0 bases, and 18 bases lay between the germline ends. The length of the CDR3 is 18 residues. Each TCR beta library was made by quantitative 5'-RACE that incorporated molecular barcodes. TCRdb analysed the 5' RACE reads with MiXCR anew, one entry per CDR3 protein. The sample comprises roughly 160,000 distinct CDR3 sequences, around 10% of which are singletons, and 25% to 35% rests with the top ten. This clonotype was recorded at least ten times. Antigen unknown. Sequencing was carried out using blood, either unsorted or a sorted T cell fraction (not recorded which). The source of this sequence is a male donor with ankylosing spondylitis or in good health (not recorded which). This rearrangement joins TRBV7-8 to TRBJ1-1; possibly TRBD1 for D (6 bases). The CDR3 DNA reads as TGTGCCAGCAGCTTAGGGCGGGGGCGCATCACGGTGAACACTGAAGCTTTCTTT. As protein: CASSLGRGRITVNTEAFF.